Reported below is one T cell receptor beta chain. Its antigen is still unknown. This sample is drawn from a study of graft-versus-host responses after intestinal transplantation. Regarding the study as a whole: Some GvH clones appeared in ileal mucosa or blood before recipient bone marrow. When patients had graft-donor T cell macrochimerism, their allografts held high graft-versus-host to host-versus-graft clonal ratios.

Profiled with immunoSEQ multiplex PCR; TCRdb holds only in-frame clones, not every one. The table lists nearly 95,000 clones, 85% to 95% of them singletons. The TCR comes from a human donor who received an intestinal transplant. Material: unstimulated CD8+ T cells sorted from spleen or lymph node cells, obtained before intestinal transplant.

The CDR3 reads CASSLQGRDEQYF. The CDR3 nucleotides read TGTGCCAGCAGTCTACAGGGTCGAGACGAGCAGTACTTC. The V call is TRBV7-9, the J call TRBJ2-7; weak D call: TRBD1 (6 bases). CDR3 length equals 13 residues. V lost 6 bases and J 5 bases, leaving 14 bases between the germline ends. Looked up from germline, CDR1 is SEHNR and CDR2 is FQNEAQ (reference sequence).